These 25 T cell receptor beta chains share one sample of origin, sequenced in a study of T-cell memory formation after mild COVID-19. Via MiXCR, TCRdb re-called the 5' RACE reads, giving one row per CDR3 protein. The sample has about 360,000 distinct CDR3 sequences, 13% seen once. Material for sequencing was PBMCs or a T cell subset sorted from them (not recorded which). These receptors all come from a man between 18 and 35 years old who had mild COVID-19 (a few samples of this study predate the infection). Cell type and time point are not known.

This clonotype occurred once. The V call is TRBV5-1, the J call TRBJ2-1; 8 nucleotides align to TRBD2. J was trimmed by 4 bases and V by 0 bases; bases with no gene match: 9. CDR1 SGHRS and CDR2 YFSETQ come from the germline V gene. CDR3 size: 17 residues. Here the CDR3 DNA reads TGCGCCAGCAGCTTGGAGGTTGGAGCGGGGGTATACAATGAGCAGTTCTTC. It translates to CASSLEVGAGVYNEQFF.

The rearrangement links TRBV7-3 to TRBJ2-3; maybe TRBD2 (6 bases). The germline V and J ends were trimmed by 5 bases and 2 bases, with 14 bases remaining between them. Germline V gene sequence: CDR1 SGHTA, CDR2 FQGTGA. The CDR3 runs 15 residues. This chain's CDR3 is CASSIGAGPTDTQYF. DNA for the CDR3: TGTGCCAGCAGCATAGGGGCGGGGCCCACAGATACGCAGTATTTT.

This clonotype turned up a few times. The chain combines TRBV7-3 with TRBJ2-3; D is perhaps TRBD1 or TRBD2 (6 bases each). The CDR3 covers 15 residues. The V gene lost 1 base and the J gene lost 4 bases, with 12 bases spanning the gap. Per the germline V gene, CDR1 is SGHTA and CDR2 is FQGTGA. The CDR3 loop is CASSLMGGAADTQYF. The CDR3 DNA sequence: TGTGCCAGCAGCTTAATGGGGGGCGCCGCAGATACGCAGTATTTT.

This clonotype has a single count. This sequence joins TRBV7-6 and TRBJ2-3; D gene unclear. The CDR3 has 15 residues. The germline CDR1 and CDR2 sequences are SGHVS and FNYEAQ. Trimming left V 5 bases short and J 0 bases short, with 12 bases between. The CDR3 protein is CASSLPGASTDTQYF. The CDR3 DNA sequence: TGTGCCAGCAGCCTCCCTGGAGCGAGCACAGATACGCAGTATTTT.

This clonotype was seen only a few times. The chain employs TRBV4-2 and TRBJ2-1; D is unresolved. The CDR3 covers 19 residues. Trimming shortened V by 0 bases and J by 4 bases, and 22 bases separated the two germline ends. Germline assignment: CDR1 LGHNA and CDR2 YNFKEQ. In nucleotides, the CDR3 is TGTGCCAGCAGCCAAGATAGCAGGACCAAGGGAAGGTTTTACAATGAGCAGTTCTTC. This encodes CASSQDSRTKGRFYNEQFF.

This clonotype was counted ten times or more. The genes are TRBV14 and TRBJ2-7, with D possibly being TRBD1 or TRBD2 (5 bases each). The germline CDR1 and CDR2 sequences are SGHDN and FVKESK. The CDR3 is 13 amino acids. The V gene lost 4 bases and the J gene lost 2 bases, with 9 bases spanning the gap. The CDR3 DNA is TGTGCCAGCAGCCTCGGGGCTCCCTACGAGCAGTACTTC. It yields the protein CASSLGAPYEQYF.

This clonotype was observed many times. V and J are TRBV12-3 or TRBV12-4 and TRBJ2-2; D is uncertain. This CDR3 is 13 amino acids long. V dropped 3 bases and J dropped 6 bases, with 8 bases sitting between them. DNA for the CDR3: TGTGCCAGCAGTTTCGAGGTTCCCGGGGAGCTGTTTTTT. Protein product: CASSFEVPGELFF.

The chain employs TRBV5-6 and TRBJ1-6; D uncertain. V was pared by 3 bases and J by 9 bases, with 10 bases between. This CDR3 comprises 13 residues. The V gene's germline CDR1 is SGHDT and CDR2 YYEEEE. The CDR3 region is CASSSLPPSPLHF. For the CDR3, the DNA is TGTGCCAGCAGCTCCCTTCCGCCTTCACCCCTCCACTTT.

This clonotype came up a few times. The DNA for the CDR3 is TGTGCCTGGAGTGTGGATCGATACGAGCAGTACTTC. Protein product: CAWSVDRYEQYF. The chain combines TRBV30 with TRBJ2-7; D gene unclear. The length of the CDR3 is 12 residues. The V gene's germline CDR1 is GTSNPN and CDR2 SVGIG (reference sequence). The V and J ends lost 0 bases and 4 bases respectively, with 7 bases between them.

CDR3 in DNA: TGTGCCAGCAGCTTCGGATGGTCCTCTAACTATGGCTACACCTTC. Protein sequence: CASSFGWSSNYGYTF. This chain uses TRBV7-9 with TRBJ1-2; D is uncertain. The CDR3 has 15 residues. Per the germline V gene, CDR1 is SEHNR and CDR2 is FQNEAQ (reference sequence). The ends were cut back, 3 bases at V and 0 bases at J, with 11 bases in the middle.

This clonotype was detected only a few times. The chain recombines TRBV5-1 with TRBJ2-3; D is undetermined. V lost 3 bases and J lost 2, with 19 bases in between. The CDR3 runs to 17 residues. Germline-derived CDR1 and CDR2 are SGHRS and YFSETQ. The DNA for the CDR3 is TGCGCCAGCAGCTGGGGTGTAAGGGTGCCGAACACAGATACGCAGTATTTT. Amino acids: CASSWGVRVPNTDTQYF.

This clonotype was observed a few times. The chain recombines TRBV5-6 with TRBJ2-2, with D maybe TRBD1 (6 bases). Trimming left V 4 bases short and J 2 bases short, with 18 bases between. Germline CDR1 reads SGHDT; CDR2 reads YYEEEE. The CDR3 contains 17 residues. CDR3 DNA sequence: TGTGCCAGCAGCCGAGGGGGACGAGGGCCAAACACCGGGGAGCTGTTTTTT. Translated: CASSRGGRGPNTGELFF.

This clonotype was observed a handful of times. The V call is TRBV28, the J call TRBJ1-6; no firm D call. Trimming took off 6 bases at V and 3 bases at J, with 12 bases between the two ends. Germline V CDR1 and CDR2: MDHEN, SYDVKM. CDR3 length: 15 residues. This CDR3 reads CASSPGEGYNSPLHF. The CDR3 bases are TGTGCCAGCAGCCCCGGGGAGGGCTATAATTCACCCCTCCACTTT.

In nucleotides, the CDR3 is TGTGCCAGCAGCTTGCAAGGGGGCGGTGACACCGGGGAGCTGTTTTTT. As protein: CASSLQGGGDTGELFF. This chain uses TRBV7-2 with TRBJ2-2; 7 nucleotides line up with TRBD1. CDR1 SGHTA and CDR2 FQGNSA come from the germline V gene. The CDR3 runs to 16 residues. The V and J ends lost 3 bases and 3 bases, in that order; junction bases with no gene match: 7.

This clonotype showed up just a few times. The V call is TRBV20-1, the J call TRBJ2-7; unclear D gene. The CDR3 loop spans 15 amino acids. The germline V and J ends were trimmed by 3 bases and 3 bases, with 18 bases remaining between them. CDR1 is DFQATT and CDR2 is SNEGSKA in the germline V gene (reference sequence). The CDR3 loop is CSARVSNSPRYEQYF. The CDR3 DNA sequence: TGCAGTGCTAGGGTCTCCAACAGCCCTCGCTACGAGCAGTACTTC.

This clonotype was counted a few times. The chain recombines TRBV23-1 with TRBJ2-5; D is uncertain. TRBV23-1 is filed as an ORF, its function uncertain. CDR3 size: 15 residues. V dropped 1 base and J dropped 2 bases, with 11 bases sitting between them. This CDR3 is CASSQLILTQETQYF. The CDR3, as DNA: TGCGCCAGCAGTCAATTAATACTCACGCAAGAGACCCAGTACTTC.

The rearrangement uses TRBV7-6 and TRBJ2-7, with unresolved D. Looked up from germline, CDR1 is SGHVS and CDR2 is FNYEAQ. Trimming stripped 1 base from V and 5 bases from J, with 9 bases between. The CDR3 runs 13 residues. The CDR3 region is CASSLGSGNEQYF. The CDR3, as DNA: TGTGCCAGCAGCTTAGGGAGTGGGAACGAGCAGTACTTC.

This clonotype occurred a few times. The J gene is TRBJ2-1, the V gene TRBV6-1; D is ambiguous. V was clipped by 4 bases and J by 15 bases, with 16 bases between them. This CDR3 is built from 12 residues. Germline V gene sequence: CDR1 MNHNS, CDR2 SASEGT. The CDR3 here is CASSAGGWSGFF. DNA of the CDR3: TGTGCCAGCAGTGCTGGTGGATGGTCGGGGTTCTTC.

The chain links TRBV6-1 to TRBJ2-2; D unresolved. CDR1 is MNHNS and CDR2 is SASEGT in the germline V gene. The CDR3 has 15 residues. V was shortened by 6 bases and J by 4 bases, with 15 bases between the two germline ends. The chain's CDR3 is CASRDGGWGTGELFF. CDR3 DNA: TGTGCCAGCAGGGACGGTGGGTGGGGCACCGGGGAGCTGTTTTTT.

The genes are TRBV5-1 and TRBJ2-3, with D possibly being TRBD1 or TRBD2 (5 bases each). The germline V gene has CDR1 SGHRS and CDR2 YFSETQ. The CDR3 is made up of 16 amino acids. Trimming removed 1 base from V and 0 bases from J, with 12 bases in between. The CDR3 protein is CASSLLRDRSTDTQYF. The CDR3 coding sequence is TGCGCCAGCAGCTTGTTACGGGACCGAAGCACAGATACGCAGTATTTT.

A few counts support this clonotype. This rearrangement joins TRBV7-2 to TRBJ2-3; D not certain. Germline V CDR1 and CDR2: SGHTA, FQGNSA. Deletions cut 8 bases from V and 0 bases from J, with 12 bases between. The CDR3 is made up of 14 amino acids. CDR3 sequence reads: CASVSRSSTDTQYF. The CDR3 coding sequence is TGTGCCAGCGTAAGCCGTTCTAGCACAGATACGCAGTATTTT.

CDR3 DNA: TGTGCCAGCAGTTTCGGGACAGGGGCCTACGAGCAGTACGTC. The encoded protein is CASSFGTGAYEQYV. The V and J genes are TRBV28 and TRBJ2-7, with 10 bases fitting TRBD1. Germline lookup yields CDR1 MDHEN and CDR2 SYDVKM. Unmatched junction bases numbered 1, after V lost 3 bases and J lost 2 bases. CDR3 length equals 14 residues.

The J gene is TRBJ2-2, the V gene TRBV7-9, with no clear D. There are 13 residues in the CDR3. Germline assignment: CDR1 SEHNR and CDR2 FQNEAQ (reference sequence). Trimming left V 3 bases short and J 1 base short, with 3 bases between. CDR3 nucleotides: TGTGCCAGCAGCTTCGTGAACACCGGGGAGCTGTTTTTT. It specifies CASSFVNTGELFF. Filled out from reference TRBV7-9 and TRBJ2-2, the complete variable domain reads DTGVSQNPRHKITKRGQNVTFRCDPISEHNRLYWYRQTLGQGPEFLTYFQNEAQLEKSRLLSDRFSAERPKGSFSTLEIQRTEQGDSAMYLCASSFVNTGELFFGEGSRLTVL.

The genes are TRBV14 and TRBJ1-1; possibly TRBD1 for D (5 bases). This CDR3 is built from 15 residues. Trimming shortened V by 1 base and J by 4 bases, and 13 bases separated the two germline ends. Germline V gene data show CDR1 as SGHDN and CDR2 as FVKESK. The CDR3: CASSQVGGSGTEAFF. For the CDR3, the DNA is TGTGCCAGCAGCCAAGTGGGGGGGTCGGGCACTGAAGCTTTCTTT.

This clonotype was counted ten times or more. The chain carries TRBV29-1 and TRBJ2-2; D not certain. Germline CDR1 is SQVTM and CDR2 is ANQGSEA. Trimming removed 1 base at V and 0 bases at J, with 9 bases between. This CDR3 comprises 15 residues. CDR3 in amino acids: CSVEAGTPNTGELFF. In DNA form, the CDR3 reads TGCAGCGTTGAAGCGGGTACTCCGAACACCGGGGAGCTGTTTTTT.